These 10 T cell receptor beta chains were all obtained from the same sample, sequenced in a study of blood T cell repertoires in COVID-19. TCRdb's copy holds only in-frame clones and misses some; the assay was immunoSEQ multiplex PCR. The sample has roughly 150,000 clones, roughly 83% seen once. The source material was PBMCs or T cells enriched from blood (not recorded which). The receptor source for this set is a man in his sixties or seventies who had been exposed to COVID-19.

This rearrangement joins TRBV3-1 (or the pseudogene TRBV3-2) to TRBJ1-2, with 7 bases aligning to TRBD1. V lost 1 base, J lost 5 bases, and 7 bases stayed unmatched. Germline V gene sequence: CDR1 LGHDT, CDR2 YNNKEL (reference sequence). The CDR3 is 15 amino acids. The CDR3 DNA follows: TGTGCCAGCAGCCAAGGCGGAGGGGGCTGGTATGGCTACACCTTC. It encodes CASSQGGGGWYGYTF.

The rearrangement uses TRBV4-1 and TRBJ2-7; D is unclear. Germline assignment: CDR1 MGHRA and CDR2 YSYEKL. The CDR3 has 15 amino acids. The V end lost 0 bases, the J end lost 0 bases, and 9 bases lay between the germline ends. The CDR3 here is CASSQDPVSSYEQYF. The CDR3 DNA follows: TGCGCCAGCAGCCAAGACCCAGTAAGCTCCTACGAGCAGTACTTC.

CDR3 sequence: CSVNRDRSGVAGYTF. The CDR3 DNA reads TGCAGCGTTAACCGGGACAGGTCCGGAGTTGCGGGCTACACCTTC. The chain has TRBV29-1 and TRBJ1-2; TRBD1 matches at 8 bases. The CDR3 extends over 15 amino acids. V shed 5 bases and J 8 bases; nucleotides not matched to a gene: 16. CDR1 and CDR2 (germline): SQVTM, ANQGSEA.

About this clone: The same CDR3 arises from other DNA sequences in this sample as well. The V gene is TRBV27, the J gene TRBJ2-3, with D unresolved. The germline gives CDR1 MNHEY, CDR2 SMNVEV (reference sequence). The CDR3 covers 13 residues. Trimming cost V 3 bases and J 4 bases, with 8 bases left between them. CDR3 nucleotide sequence: TGTGCCAGCAGTTTCCGCGAGCCAGATACGCAGTATTTT. Translating it yields CASSFREPDTQYF.

This clone turned up a few times. The J gene is TRBJ1-1, the V gene TRBV19, with D possibly being TRBD1 (5 bases). V was trimmed by 8 bases and J by 6 bases, leaving 16 bases between them. The CDR3 runs 13 residues. CDR1 is LNHDA, CDR2 SQIVND, per germline (reference sequence). The CDR3, as DNA: TGTGCCAGTCGTGGGGCAAATTTACCTGAAGCTTTCTTT. It specifies CASRGANLPEAFF.

This clone was found a few times. The rearrangement links TRBV5-5 to TRBJ1-2; 7 nucleotides line up with TRBD1. This CDR3 region has 12 residues. The V gene's germline CDR1 is SGHKS and CDR2 YYEKEE (reference sequence). The junction had 4 bases not matched to a gene; V was cut back by 5 bases and J by 6 bases. CDR3 coding DNA: TGTGCCAGCAGTAGGACAGGCGATGGCTACACCTTC. It encodes CASSRTGDGYTF.

The chain carries TRBV6-1 and TRBJ2-7; D possibly corresponds to TRBD1 (6 bases). Germline-derived CDR1 and CDR2 are MNHNS and SASEGT. V lost 3 bases and J 4 bases, leaving 13 bases between the germline ends. This CDR3 comprises 14 residues. The CDR3 region is CASSDRGLVYEQYF. The CDR3 DNA follows: TGTGCCAGCAGTGATAGGGGGTTGGTGTACGAGCAGTACTTC.

V and J are TRBV4-1 and TRBJ1-4, with D maybe TRBD1 (5 bases). This CDR3 comprises 14 residues. The germline gives CDR1 MGHRA, CDR2 YSYEKL. V was clipped by 3 bases and J by 8 bases, with 13 bases between them. DNA of the CDR3: TGCGCCAGCAGCCACCCAGGGTCGGCGGAAAAACTGTTTTTT. This codes for CASSHPGSAEKLFF.

The V call is TRBV19, the J call TRBJ2-5; D possibly corresponds to TRBD1 (5 bases). Germline CDR1 is LNHDA and CDR2 is SQIVND (reference sequence). This CDR3 is built from 15 residues. Trimming left V 7 bases short and J 4 bases short, with 19 bases between. CDR3: CASTRTLVGRETQYF. DNA for the CDR3: TGTGCCAGTACCAGGACACTTGTCGGACGAGAGACCCAGTACTTC.

This clone occurred a few times. The chain recombines TRBV19 with TRBJ1-2; D is possibly TRBD1 (5 bases). With 5 bases removed from V and 4 bases from J, the gap between germline ends came to 11 bases. The germline V gene has CDR1 LNHDA and CDR2 SQIVND (reference sequence). This CDR3 is 13 amino acids long. The CDR3 here is CASSEQALYGYTF. CDR3 DNA sequence: TGTGCCAGTAGTGAACAGGCTCTCTATGGCTACACCTTC.